The entry below describes one T cell receptor (beta chain). This clone has a handful of counts. The target of this receptor is not known. Base-call qualities are not available, and no considerably larger clone is one nucleotide away. This sample is part of a study of cytomegalovirus exposure and HLA in healthy donors listed by TCRdb under 2017. Context from the whole study: According to an earlier analysis of 587 of the donors, some 180 million T cells yielded over 100 million unique TCR beta sequences and approximately 300 Gb of sequence data. To predict cytomegalovirus infection status, the study brought together high-throughput TCR immunosequencing, statistical association of individual TCRs with disease status, and machine learning. Typing coverage differed by locus: A, B, C, DRB1 and DQB1 were typed in roughly 620-630 donors, DQA1 in roughly 510, DPA1 in around 610, and DPB1 in approximately 450. Because of strong linkage in the cohort, five DR-DQ haplotypes were treated as single units for association and clustering. Along with the 666-subject first cohort, a separate validation cohort of approximately 110 different subjects was used. On average, around 200,000 unique TCR beta nucleotide sequences were sequenced per donor among some 430 genotyped donors of the cohort, with 15% to 20% of those sequences being non-productive. A later analysis re-analyzed previously published TCR beta repertoires from roughly 600 donors and added high-resolution HLA genotyping to study TCR occurrence patterns. Roughly 290 gigabases of sequencing data and around 88 million unique TCR sequences made up an early release that covered several hundred HLA-typed donors. Of the 350 to 400 genotyped donors, around 81% fell in the genetic ancestry cluster associated with self-reported Caucasian donors. HLA typing covered class I and class II loci at four-digit resolution. In a later genetic analysis, genome-wide SNP genotypes for about three fifths of the 666 donors were used, and that subset was treated as a discovery cohort. Rather than using new phenotypic data, the later analysis identified candidate immune exposures from TCR beta sequences and from how often those sequences occurred across donors. The study used immunosequencing to profile the T cell repertoires of several hundred subjects and linked those repertoires to cytomegalovirus serostatus. In an earlier analysis of a few hundred of the donors, high-throughput TCR beta sequencing was used to judge whether each TCR beta V gene segment behaved as functional or pseudogenic. Every discovery cohort repertoire had been produced on one sequencing platform. The study aimed to test whether cataloging public T cell receptors could reveal signatures of past pathogen exposure. Donor age, sex, ethnicity and CMV serostatus were compiled together with the repertoire data. The paper as a whole reports these results and caveats: A further reported finding was that TCR beta sequences accurately predicted the HLA-A and HLA-B alleles for most subjects in the first cohort. The earlier analysis of 587 of the donors excluded some 15 rarely observed V segments, including chromosome 9 orphons, because counts were too low. In vitro tests confirmed that three of the cytomegalovirus-associated TCR beta chains recognize cytomegalovirus antigens. The study listed 150 to 200 TCR beta chains as associated with cytomegalovirus. Most TCR sequences were seen in very few donors, while some public TCRs were found in many individuals. The cohort was sequenced for TCR beta chains only, and without alpha or paired-chain data the features that could be detected were limited. Because some donors lacked HLA typing at each locus, the association tests relied only on the typed subset. Roughly uniform sequencing depth across donors was assumed in presence/absence analyses, although this assumption may not hold. The only immune exposure information available for the cohort was CMV serostatus. Specific HLA alleles were associated with around 18,000 TCR beta sequences at a false discovery rate of 0.05 in a later analysis. V-gene and J-gene trimming of TCR beta chains was associated with a missense DCLRE1C variant in a later genetic analysis, and the association was replicated in an independent cohort. A cluster of highly shared sequence variants was judged likely to be a technical artifact of the sequencing pipeline. According to a later genetic analysis, donors in an Asian-associated ancestry cluster had fewer N-insertions in productive TCRs than the roughly 670-donor mean. A later analysis found that most CMV-associated TCR beta chains appeared HLA-restricted, with HLA associations seemingly driven largely by CMV exposure. Several of the top co-occurrence clusters appeared to be linked to parvovirus B19, influenza, CMV and Epstein-Barr virus, according to a later analysis. Because the 87-base-pair reads could not distinguish some IMGT-functional V segments, including TRBV6-2 and TRBV6-3, those segments were excluded. In a later analysis, the rate of TCR association differed among HLA loci, with DRB1 alleles having the most associated TCRs and HLA-C alleles having the fewest. Cytomegalovirus status was reported to be diagnosed by the classifier with high specificity and sensitivity in both the original and validation cohorts. Correlated functional status among segregating V segments might reflect linkage disequilibrium, but an unknown experimental factor could not be ruled out. Strong co-occurrence of HLA alleles, especially DR and DQ, made assigning TCR associations to individual alleles difficult. The authors suggested that the approach could potentially be generalized to other disease states and immunological phenotypes. Compared with equally common non-associated chains, HLA-associated TCR beta chains in a later analysis were more clonally expanded and had lower generation probabilities. In an earlier analysis of some 540 of the donors, most TCR beta V segments appeared in productive rearrangements about 87% or about 30% of the time, broadly matching IMGT annotations.

The cohort consisted of 670 or so healthy bone marrow donors. Cohort members were all nominally healthy when sampled, although unrecorded immune exposures were likely present. The donor tested CMV seronegative and was one of the 352 seronegative cohort members. Every donor gave a peripheral blood sample, and the peripheral blood mononuclear cells from that sample were used for TCR beta sequencing. The Qiagen DNeasy Blood Extraction Kit was used to extract genomic DNA from the blood cell samples. Relative to germline, V is missing 6 bases and J is missing 12 bases, with 4 bases of the junction outside any gene match. The CDR3 starts with the cysteine, ends with the phenylalanine, and has 11 residues. The entry retains the CDR3 DNA only, 33 bases that are in frame from base 1. CDR1 and CDR2, per the germline V gene (reference sequence), are LNHDA and SQIVND. Library method: the immunoSEQ multiplex PCR assay. The multiplex PCR relied on a mix of 60 forward primers for TCR Vbeta segments and 13 reverse primers for TCR Jbeta segments. A multiplex PCR assay on genomic DNA amplified the CDR3 region of rearranged TCR beta genes. On the Illumina HiSeq System, the amplified TCR beta libraries were sequenced as 87-base-pair reads. Processing in the source paper ran as follows. A later analysis counted some 74 million unique TCR beta chains across the 550 to 800 repertoires, and some 11 million of these chains were shared by at least two donors. Raw reads were error-corrected and collapsed into unique sequences with a nearest-neighbor algorithm that merged closely related sequences to remove PCR and sequencing errors. To assign V, D and J gene segments, CDR3 sequences were aligned to IMGT reference sequences. For a sequence to be retained, a match of at least six nucleotides was required to both a V gene segment and a J gene segment. A rearrangement counted as productive if the CDR3 had no stop codons and remained in frame with V and J, and every other rearrangement counted as non-productive. Following IMGT convention, CDR3 was defined as the stretch from the second conserved V-encoded cysteine up to the conserved J-encoded phenylalanine. The earlier analysis of about 620 of the donors excluded sequences that lacked an unambiguous match to a single V gene segment. An earlier analysis of 587 of the donors classified V segments as functional when productive rearrangements were above 56.7% and as segregating when the standard deviation between donors was above 5%. A statistical classification framework was built to diagnose cytomegalovirus status from the catalog of TCR beta chain sequences. A later analysis assigned V and J genes by comparing TCR nucleotide sequences with IMGT/GENE-DB human TR gene sequences. The TCRdist pipeline was used in a later analysis to assign CDR3 sequences and most-parsimonious VDJ recombination scenarios. In a later analysis, each TCR beta chain was defined by its CDR3 amino acid sequence together with its V-gene family, and reads without a unique V-gene family were excluded. A later analysis removed over 500 highly shared, low-generation-probability nucleotide sequences to deal with suspected cross-contamination and a sequencing artifact. A later analysis calculated a clonal expansion index for each public chain from normalized within-repertoire ranks of inferred template counts. In a later analysis, generation probabilities were computed with a VDJ recombination model fitted to out-of-frame rearrangements, and the resulting probabilities were checked against IGoR. In a later analysis, TCR-TCR, TCR-HLA and TCR-CMV co-occurrence was scored with hypergeometric tests, and a repertoire-size bias correction was applied to TCR pairs. In a later analysis, false discovery rates were estimated by permuting HLA or CMV assignments 20 times. In a later analysis, co-occurring TCRs were grouped with DBSCAN, and TCRdist sequence similarity was added when clustering was performed within HLA-allele-positive subsets. Repertoires with fewer than 30,000 or more than 120,000 public chains, plus five repertoires with anomalous nucleotide sharing, were excluded from co-occurrence clustering. TCRdb obtained this table from immuneACCESS and retained in-frame rearrangements with V and J assigned. These tables miss some clones; where compared with another copy, unresolved V genes account for less than half of the shortfall, and the remainder is unexplained. The D gene and trimming were derived from the DNA, and the V and J assignments and clone size from that table. The sample table lists 150,000 to 200,000 clones, 62% of them with a count of one. The ten largest make up 2.5% to 3.5% of the sample.

Material for sequencing was PBMCs. The sequence came from a man between 40 and 49 years old in good health and CMV-seronegative. The sequence links TRBV19 to TRBJ2-7; 11 nucleotides in the junction match TRBD2. The CDR3: CASSRGLAAYF. The DNA sequence follows: TGTGCCAGTAGCCGGGGACTAGCGGCGTACTTC.